The 25 T cell receptor beta chains below were found in one sample sequenced in a study of OX40 agonist ivuxolimab in advanced cancers. TCRdb's table, derived via immunoSEQ multiplex PCR, lists solely in-frame clones and lacks some. The table has roughly 90,000 clones, roughly 94% seen once. This specimen was CD4+ or CD8+ T cells sorted from blood, taken in a trial of the OX40 agonist ivuxolimab. These receptors were taken from an adult with an advanced solid tumor such as melanoma, head and neck, liver or kidney cancer.

This clone was picked up one time. V is TRBV29-1 and J is TRBJ1-1; 7 nucleotides match TRBD1. Germline CDR1 reads SQVTM; CDR2 reads ANQGSEA. V trimming: 0 bases; J trimming: 1 base; junction bases outside the gene matches: 5. The CDR3 loop spans 15 amino acids. The CDR3 spells CSVEDHGTANTEAFF. The CDR3 DNA follows: TGCAGCGTTGAAGATCATGGGACAGCGAACACTGAAGCTTTCTTT.

The rearrangement uses TRBV6-1 and TRBJ1-1, with 9 bases identical to TRBD1. This CDR3 is 15 amino acids long. With 0 bases clipped from V and 8 bases from J, the junction kept 7 bases outside the gene matches. Germline V gene lookup returns CDR1 MNHNS and CDR2 SASEGT. CDR3: CASSEAAGTGKEAFF. The CDR3 bases are TGTGCCAGCAGTGAAGCTGCGGGGACAGGGAAAGAAGCTTTCTTT.

V usage is TRBV27 and J usage is TRBJ2-7; the match to TRBD2 covers 8 bases. Germline V gene sequence: CDR1 MNHEY, CDR2 SMNVEV (reference sequence). The ends lost 6 bases at V and 3 bases at J; junction bases unmatched: 4. The CDR3 has 13 amino acids. The CDR3 DNA sequence: TGTGCCAGCAGGCCCAGCGGGGGCTACGAGCAGTACTTC. This gives the protein CASRPSGGYEQYF.

The chain links TRBV30 to TRBJ1-1; D may be TRBD1 (5 bases). Germline V lookup: CDR1 GTSNPN, CDR2 SVGIG (reference sequence). This CDR3 has 17 residues. V was trimmed by 3 bases and J by 0 bases, leaving 20 bases between them. The CDR3 nucleotides are TGTGCCTGGAGAATTGACCCCAACCAGGGCTTGAACACTGAAGCTTTCTTT. It is translated as CAWRIDPNQGLNTEAFF.

The rearrangement uses TRBV19 and TRBJ1-2; D unclear. This CDR3 contains 14 residues. Trimming removed 3 bases from V and 7 bases from J, with 15 bases in between. The germline V gene has CDR1 LNHDA and CDR2 SQIVND (reference sequence). The CDR3 protein is CASSMYSARSGYTF. CDR3 nucleotide sequence: TGTGCCAGTAGTATGTATTCCGCAAGGAGTGGCTACACCTTC.

The chain has TRBV5-4 and TRBJ2-4, with D unclear. Germline V gene data show CDR1 as SGHNT and CDR2 as YYREEE (reference sequence). The CDR3 spans 13 residues. The ends were cut back, 0 bases at V and 3 bases at J, with 4 bases in the middle. Here the CDR3 reads CASSLGVKNIQYF. The DNA for the CDR3 is TGTGCCAGCAGCTTGGGAGTCAAAAACATTCAGTACTTC.

This clone has a single count. The gene calls are TRBV11-3 and TRBJ2-2, with a tentative D call TRBD2 (5 bases). This CDR3 is 17 amino acids long. V lost 5 bases and J lost 6, with 22 bases in between. In germline, CDR1 is SGHNT, CDR2 YENEEA. CDR3 bases: TGTGCCAGCAGCCTCGGGCAGGACTCTCCCTCGGCCGGGGAGCTGTTTTTT. Translated: CASSLGQDSPSAGELFF.

The chain combines TRBV4-1 with TRBJ2-1; 14 bases are shared with TRBD2. CDR3 length: 17 residues. The germline V gene encodes CDR1 MGHRA and CDR2 YSYEKL. J gave up 4 bases and V 3 bases, and 5 bases lay outside the gene matches. The CDR3 nucleotides are TGCGCCAGCAGCCAGGGGACTAGCGGGAGCGGGTACAATGAGCAGTTCTTC. Its translation is CASSQGTSGSGYNEQFF.

This sequence joins TRBV7-8 and TRBJ2-4, with TRBD2 as a possible D gene (6 bases). The germline CDR1 and CDR2 sequences are SGHVS and FQNEAQ. The CDR3 length is 14 residues. Trimming stripped 2 bases from V and 2 bases from J, with 7 bases between. CDR3 loop: CASSLRGSKNIQYF. The CDR3 nucleotides are TGTGCCAGCAGCTTACGGGGGTCCAAAAACATTCAGTACTTC.

The chain carries TRBV29-1 and TRBJ1-1; D unclear. Germline CDR1 is SQVTM and CDR2 is ANQGSEA. V was clipped by 5 bases and J by 4 bases, with 5 bases between them. CDR3 length: 10 residues. The CDR3 sequence is CSVQGTEAFF. DNA for the CDR3: TGCAGCGTTCAAGGCACTGAAGCTTTCTTT.

This clone came up a few times. V and J are TRBV30 and TRBJ1-1; D is uncertain. This CDR3 region has 15 residues. Germline CDR1 GTSNPN, CDR2 SVGIG (reference sequence). V was pared by 2 bases and J by 0 bases, with 13 bases between. The CDR3 is CAWSPPYSMNTEAFF. CDR3 in DNA: TGTGCCTGGAGTCCTCCTTACTCAATGAACACTGAAGCTTTCTTT.

The gene calls are TRBV2 and TRBJ2-7, with 7 bases fitting TRBD1. Germline CDR1 is SNHLY and CDR2 is FYNNEI. This CDR3 is built from 15 residues. V was pared by 6 bases and J by 3 bases, with 11 bases of the junction left unmatched. Here the CDR3 reads CASSPKTGALYEQYF. The DNA for the CDR3 is TGTGCCAGCAGCCCCAAAACAGGGGCCCTCTACGAGCAGTACTTC. The variable domain in full, with the rest retrieved from reference TRBV2 and TRBJ2-7, is EPEVTQTPSHQVTQMGQEVILRCVPISNHLYFYWYRQILGQKVEFLVSFYNNEISEKSEIFDDQFSVERPDGSNFTLKIRSTKLEDSAMYFCASSPKTGALYEQYFGPGTRLTVT.

The chain recombines TRBV11-2 with TRBJ2-1; 15 nucleotides agree with TRBD2. The germline V gene has CDR1 SGHAT and CDR2 FQNNGV. The CDR3 spans 16 residues. With V trimmed by 5 bases and J by 6 bases, 5 bases remained unmatched. The CDR3 region is CASSTGTSGGTNEQFF. The CDR3 DNA sequence: TGTGCCAGCAGCACCGGGACTAGCGGGGGGACCAATGAGCAGTTCTTC.

V usage is TRBV7-6 and J usage is TRBJ2-3; D possibly corresponds to TRBD2 (6 bases). Germline V gives CDR1 SGHVS, CDR2 FNYEAQ. V was pared by 4 bases and J by 4 bases, with 9 bases between. The CDR3 is 13 amino acids. The chain's CDR3 is CASSWGRSDTQYF. For the CDR3, the DNA is TGTGCCAGCAGCTGGGGGAGGTCAGATACGCAGTATTTT.

The rearrangement links TRBV6-6 to TRBJ2-7; D call uncertain. The CDR3 contains 14 residues. Trimming took off 6 bases at V and 2 bases at J, with 14 bases between the two ends. Germline-derived CDR1 and CDR2 are MNHNY and SVGAGI (reference sequence). The CDR3 is CASSSPDEAYEQYF. CDR3 coding DNA: TGTGCCAGCAGCTCCCCCGATGAGGCCTACGAGCAGTACTTC.

In DNA, the CDR3 is TGTGCCAGCAGCGTGGGGCAGGGGCCCTACGAGCAGTACTTC. It specifies CASSVGQGPYEQYF. V gene TRBV9 combines with J gene TRBJ2-7, with a possible D match to TRBD1 (6 bases). The CDR3 has 14 residues. Germline V CDR1 and CDR2: SGDLS, YYNGEE. V was pared by 2 bases and J by 2 bases, with 11 bases between.

The chain links TRBV2 to TRBJ2-5; the D is unclear. CDR1 SNHLY and CDR2 FYNNEI come from the germline V gene. The germline V and J ends were trimmed by 7 bases and 1 base, with 10 bases remaining between them. The CDR3 runs 13 residues. The CDR3 spells CASKPGPQETQYF. DNA of the CDR3: TGTGCCAGCAAACCAGGCCCCCAAGAGACCCAGTACTTC.

The chain carries TRBV11-2 and TRBJ2-5; 8 nucleotides line up with TRBD2. V lost 4 bases to trimming and J lost 1 base; unmatched junction nucleotides: 5. This CDR3 has 15 amino acids. CDR1 SGHAT and CDR2 FQNNGV come from the germline V gene. CDR3 nucleotides: TGTGCCAGCAGCTCGGCTCGGGGGGGCCAAGAGACCCAGTACTTC. Translating gives CASSSARGGQETQYF.

The V gene is TRBV7-8, the J gene TRBJ2-7; 8 bases are shared with TRBD2. Germline values: CDR1 SGHVS, CDR2 FQNEAQ. CDR3 length: 17 amino acids. V was pared by 4 bases and J by 2 bases, with 13 bases of the junction left unmatched. This CDR3 reads CASSWESAGGATYEQYF. CDR3 DNA: TGTGCCAGCAGCTGGGAGAGCGCGGGGGGCGCCACCTACGAGCAGTACTTC.

The sample holds one count of this clone. The chain is built from TRBV6-6 and TRBJ2-1, with D maybe TRBD2 (7 bases). The CDR3 has 16 residues. V was trimmed by 4 bases and J by 4 bases, leaving 17 bases between them. Germline loops: CDR1 MNHNY, CDR2 SVGAGI (reference sequence). In DNA, the CDR3 is TGTGCCAGCAGTTCTCTCCGGGCGGGGGCGTACAATGAGCAGTTCTTC. It codes for CASSSLRAGAYNEQFF.

This clone was seen only a few times. V usage is TRBV1 and J usage is TRBJ1-1; the table's D call, TRBD1, was not checked against the DNA. TRBV1 is an annotated pseudogene. The CDR3 is made up of 13 amino acids. CDR3 amino acids: CTSSPRGRAEAFF. The DNA for the CDR3 is TGCACCAGCAGCCCCAGGGGGAGAGCTGAAGCTTTCTTT.

The chain recombines TRBV21-1 with TRBJ2-7; the table's D call, TRBD2, was not checked against the DNA. TRBV21-1 is described as a pseudogene. There are 15 residues in the CDR3. This CDR3 is CASSKGVAGRSEQYF. The CDR3 DNA sequence: TGTGCCAGCAGCAAAGGGGTAGCGGGGAGGTCCGAGCAGTACTTC.

The chain has TRBV7-6 and TRBJ2-2; D gene unclear. Germline V gene lookup returns CDR1 SGHVS and CDR2 FNYEAQ. V was cut by 1 base and J by 6 bases, with 6 bases left in between. The CDR3 loop spans 13 amino acids. CDR3 in DNA: TGTGCCAGCAGCTTAGGTACAGCCGGGGAGCTGTTTTTT. Translation gives CASSLGTAGELFF.

The J gene is TRBJ1-3, the V gene TRBV25-1, with 8 positions matching TRBD1. Germline CDR1 MGHDK, CDR2 SYGVNS. The CDR3 totals 17 residues. J gave up 0 bases and V 4 bases, and 8 bases lay outside the gene matches. As DNA, the CDR3 is TGTGCCAGCAGTGTCCCCGGGACAGGAAGCTCTGGAAACACCATATATTTT. Its translation is CASSVPGTGSSGNTIYF.

J is TRBJ1-1 and V is TRBV6-5; D is undetermined. The V end was cut by 0 bases, the J end by 0 bases, with 8 bases between. The CDR3 runs 15 residues. Germline V gene lookup returns CDR1 MNHEY and CDR2 SVGAGI. The CDR3 DNA follows: TGTGCCAGCAGTTACTCGAAAACAGTGAACACTGAAGCTTTCTTT. Translation: CASSYSKTVNTEAFF.